The rows below give T cell receptor beta chains drawn from one sample of a study of CD8 T cells in ankylosing spondylitis. MiXCR, applied by TCRdb to the 5' RACE reads, yields one record per CDR3 protein. The table lists more than 150,000 distinct CDR3 sequences, roughly 20% of them singletons. Specimen: blood, either unsorted or a sorted T cell fraction (not recorded which). Every receptor here comes from a male donor between 10 and 30 years old with ankylosing spondylitis or in good health (not recorded which). The CDR3 runs from the conserved cysteine through the conserved F or W. Fields, in order: clone size, V gene, J gene, D gene, CDR3 protein, CDR3 DNA. A D gene is named only where the DNA matches it firmly. Where a row states a size, it is once, few, many or the class of an expanded clone; other rows omit it.

abundance: many; v_gene: TRBV28; j_gene: TRBJ2-6; d_gene: NA; CDR3aa: CASSLPGLPVPGANVLTF; CDR3nt: TGTGCCAGCAGTCTCCCTGGACTCCCAGTCCCCGGGGCCAACGTCCTGACTTTC
abundance: few; v_gene: TRBV18; j_gene: TRBJ2-1; d_gene: NA; CDR3aa: CASSPPGGSSYNEQFF; CDR3nt: TGTGCCAGCTCACCACCCGGGGGTAGCTCCTACAATGAGCAGTTCTTC
abundance: many; v_gene: TRBV11-2; j_gene: TRBJ2-7; d_gene: NA; CDR3aa: CASSRIRSSYEQYF; CDR3nt: TGTGCCAGCAGCCGGATTAGGAGCTCCTACGAGCAGTACTTC
abundance: many; v_gene: TRBV6-2/TRBV6-3; j_gene: TRBJ1-1; d_gene: NA; CDR3aa: CATRDGEAFF; CDR3nt: TGTGCCACCAGGGACGGCGAAGCTTTCTTT
abundance: many; v_gene: TRBV28; j_gene: TRBJ2-1; d_gene: NA; CDR3aa: CASSYEPYNEQFF; CDR3nt: TGTGCCAGCAGTTACGAACCCTACAATGAGCAGTTCTTC
abundance: few; v_gene: TRBV7-9; j_gene: TRBJ1-5; d_gene: NA; CDR3aa: CASSRASQPQHF; CDR3nt: TGTGCCAGCAGCAGGGCGTCTCAGCCCCAGCATTTT
abundance: few; v_gene: TRBV20-1; j_gene: TRBJ2-5; d_gene: TRBD2; CDR3aa: CSGTSGRETQYF; CDR3nt: TGCAGTGGGACTAGCGGGAGAGAGACCCAGTACTTC
abundance: NA; v_gene: TRBV6-2/TRBV6-3; j_gene: TRBJ2-1; d_gene: TRBD2; CDR3aa: CASREAGTSNEQFF; CDR3nt: TGTGCCAGCAGGGAAGCCGGGACTAGCAATGAGCAGTTCTTC
abundance: NA; v_gene: TRBV29-1; j_gene: TRBJ2-3; d_gene: TRBD1; CDR3aa: CSVPGQGRADTQYF; CDR3nt: TGCAGCGTTCCGGGACAGGGGAGAGCAGATACGCAGTATTTT
abundance: many; v_gene: TRBV7-9; j_gene: TRBJ1-5; d_gene: NA; CDR3aa: CASSFQKDQPQHF; CDR3nt: TGTGCCAGCAGCTTCCAGAAGGACCAGCCCCAGCATTTT
abundance: many; v_gene: TRBV9; j_gene: TRBJ1-3; d_gene: NA; CDR3aa: CASSPDGYSGNTIYF; CDR3nt: TGTGCCAGCAGTCCGGACGGATACTCTGGAAACACCATATATTTT
abundance: NA; v_gene: TRBV11-3; j_gene: TRBJ2-6; d_gene: TRBD1; CDR3aa: CASSLVSGQGANSGANVLTF; CDR3nt: TGTGCCAGCAGCTTAGTATCCGGACAGGGGGCCAACTCTGGGGCCAACGTCCTGACTTTC
abundance: many; v_gene: TRBV4-2; j_gene: TRBJ2-5; d_gene: NA; CDR3aa: CASSQDLWKTQYF; CDR3nt: TGTGCCAGCAGCCAAGATTTATGGAAGACCCAGTACTTC
abundance: many; v_gene: TRBV5-1; j_gene: TRBJ2-1; d_gene: NA; CDR3aa: CASSTSGSLAPSNEQFF; CDR3nt: TGCGCCAGCAGCACGTCCGGGAGCCTAGCTCCCTCGAATGAGCAGTTCTTC
abundance: NA; v_gene: TRBV5-1; j_gene: TRBJ2-3; d_gene: NA; CDR3aa: CASSLEPGTGESDTQYF; CDR3nt: TGCGCCAGCAGCTTGGAGCCAGGGACGGGGGAGTCAGATACGCAGTATTTT
abundance: many; v_gene: TRBV10-2; j_gene: TRBJ2-1; d_gene: NA; CDR3aa: CASSEPASQNPEQFF; CDR3nt: TGCGCCAGCAGTGAGCCTGCAAGCCAAAACCCTGAGCAGTTCTTC
abundance: NA; v_gene: TRBV20-1; j_gene: TRBJ2-1; d_gene: TRBD2; CDR3aa: CSASLAVGYNEQFF; CDR3nt: TGCAGTGCCAGCCTAGCGGTAGGCTACAATGAGCAGTTCTTC
abundance: many; v_gene: TRBV6-5; j_gene: TRBJ1-5; d_gene: TRBD1; CDR3aa: CASSYRTGQNQPQHF; CDR3nt: TGTGCCAGCAGTTACCGGACAGGCCAAAATCAGCCCCAGCATTTT
abundance: many; v_gene: TRBV7-2; j_gene: TRBJ2-5; d_gene: NA; CDR3aa: CASSLVEGRQATQYF; CDR3nt: TGTGCCAGCAGCTTAGTGGAGGGCCGGCAGGCGACCCAGTACTTC
abundance: NA; v_gene: TRBV7-6; j_gene: TRBJ2-1; d_gene: TRBD2; CDR3aa: CASSLRTSGSFDNEQFF; CDR3nt: TGTGCCAGCAGCTTAAGGACTAGCGGGAGTTTCGACAATGAGCAGTTCTTC
abundance: NA; v_gene: TRBV6-5; j_gene: TRBJ2-1; d_gene: TRBD2; CDR3aa: CASSYGLAGGEQFF; CDR3nt: TGTGCCAGCAGTTACGGTTTGGCGGGAGGCGAGCAGTTCTTC
abundance: many; v_gene: TRBV20-1; j_gene: TRBJ2-7; d_gene: NA; CDR3aa: CSATASDTYEQYF; CDR3nt: TGCAGTGCTACTGCTAGCGACACCTACGAGCAGTACTTC
abundance: NA; v_gene: TRBV20-1; j_gene: TRBJ2-7; d_gene: NA; CDR3aa: CSAREQTYEQYF; CDR3nt: TGCAGTGCGAGAGAACAGACGTACGAGCAGTACTTC
abundance: many; v_gene: TRBV7-2; j_gene: TRBJ2-2; d_gene: TRBD1; CDR3aa: CASSLIGGQGYPGELFF; CDR3nt: TGTGCCAGCAGCTTGATTGGGGGACAGGGCTATCCCGGGGAGCTGTTTTTT
abundance: many; v_gene: TRBV2; j_gene: TRBJ1-6; d_gene: NA; CDR3aa: CASSESKFQTAPPLHF; CDR3nt: TGTGCCAGCAGTGAATCGAAGTTTCAAACCGCACCACCCCTCCACTTT
abundance: many; v_gene: TRBV11-3; j_gene: TRBJ2-3; d_gene: TRBD2; CDR3aa: CASSPSMTSGRSTDTQYF; CDR3nt: TGTGCCAGCAGCCCCTCGATGACTAGCGGAAGAAGCACAGATACGCAGTATTTT
abundance: many; v_gene: TRBV4-3; j_gene: TRBJ2-1; d_gene: NA; CDR3aa: CASSQGLGIRSNEQFF; CDR3nt: TGCGCCAGCAGCCAAGGTCTGGGTATAAGGTCCAATGAGCAGTTCTTC
abundance: many; v_gene: TRBV29-1; j_gene: TRBJ2-5; d_gene: NA; CDR3aa: CSVDRPGVQETQYF; CDR3nt: TGCAGCGTTGATCGGCCAGGGGTCCAAGAGACCCAGTACTTC
abundance: many; v_gene: TRBV5-1; j_gene: TRBJ2-5; d_gene: TRBD1; CDR3aa: CASSLNRGSHQETQYF; CDR3nt: TGCGCCAGCAGCCTTAACAGGGGCTCTCACCAAGAGACCCAGTACTTC
abundance: many; v_gene: TRBV7-6; j_gene: TRBJ2-5; d_gene: NA; CDR3aa: CASSLAQETQYF; CDR3nt: TGTGCCAGCAGCTTAGCGCAAGAGACCCAGTACTTC
abundance: many; v_gene: TRBV5-1; j_gene: TRBJ2-1; d_gene: NA; CDR3aa: CASSFLWADNEQFF; CDR3nt: TGCGCCAGCAGCTTTCTCTGGGCCGACAATGAGCAGTTCTTC
abundance: many; v_gene: TRBV20-1; j_gene: TRBJ2-3; d_gene: NA; CDR3aa: CSAHPGVSGRTDTQYF; CDR3nt: TGCAGTGCTCACCCGGGAGTTAGCGGAAGAACAGATACGCAGTATTTT
abundance: many; v_gene: TRBV5-1; j_gene: TRBJ1-3; d_gene: NA; CDR3aa: CASATGRGNTIYF; CDR3nt: TGCGCCAGCGCAACAGGACGGGGAAACACCATATATTTT
abundance: many; v_gene: TRBV7-2; j_gene: TRBJ2-5; d_gene: TRBD2; CDR3aa: CASSLVRLAQETQYF; CDR3nt: TGTGCCAGCAGCTTAGTTCGACTAGCGCAAGAGACCCAGTACTTC
abundance: many; v_gene: TRBV5-1; j_gene: TRBJ2-5; d_gene: NA; CDR3aa: CASSLGDEWGRPETQYF; CDR3nt: TGCGCCAGCAGCTTGGGTGATGAATGGGGGCGCCCCGAGACCCAGTACTTC
abundance: many; v_gene: TRBV12-3/TRBV12-4; j_gene: TRBJ2-2; d_gene: NA; CDR3aa: CASSFWGSGTGELFF; CDR3nt: TGTGCCAGCAGTTTTTGGGGGAGCGGTACCGGGGAGCTGTTTTTT
abundance: NA; v_gene: TRBV7-2; j_gene: TRBJ2-7; d_gene: NA; CDR3aa: CASSPQVGTYEQYF; CDR3nt: TGTGCCAGCAGCCCTCAGGTGGGGACCTACGAGCAGTACTTC
abundance: few; v_gene: TRBV20-1; j_gene: TRBJ1-1; d_gene: NA; CDR3aa: CSARDLRAGMEAFF; CDR3nt: TGCAGTGCTAGAGATCTAAGGGCAGGGATGGAAGCTTTCTTT
abundance: many; v_gene: TRBV12-5; j_gene: TRBJ1-1; d_gene: NA; CDR3aa: CASGLDMGGSPFF; CDR3nt: TGTGCTAGTGGTTTGGATATGGGTGGGTCCCCTTTCTTT
abundance: NA; v_gene: TRBV3-1; j_gene: TRBJ2-2; d_gene: NA; CDR3aa: CASSQGRTGELFF; CDR3nt: TGTGCCAGCAGCCAAGGCCGAACCGGGGAGCTGTTTTTT
abundance: many; v_gene: TRBV4-3; j_gene: TRBJ2-7; d_gene: TRBD2; CDR3aa: CASSQDLAGAYEQYF; CDR3nt: TGCGCCAGCAGCCAAGACCTAGCGGGTGCCTACGAGCAGTACTTC
abundance: many; v_gene: TRBV12-3/TRBV12-4; j_gene: TRBJ2-3; d_gene: TRBD2; CDR3aa: CASSSPTREGSTDTQYF; CDR3nt: TGTGCCAGCAGTTCGCCCACGCGGGAGGGTAGCACAGATACGCAGTATTTT
abundance: NA; v_gene: TRBV3-1; j_gene: TRBJ2-1; d_gene: NA; CDR3aa: CASSQALVTASEQFF; CDR3nt: TGTGCCAGCAGCCAAGCCCTAGTGACTGCAAGTGAGCAGTTCTTC
abundance: many; v_gene: TRBV28; j_gene: TRBJ2-7; d_gene: TRBD1; CDR3aa: CASSIWDSAYEQYF; CDR3nt: TGTGCCAGCAGTATTTGGGACAGTGCCTACGAGCAGTACTTC
abundance: many; v_gene: TRBV28; j_gene: TRBJ2-6; d_gene: NA; CDR3aa: CATGSWQTTSGANVLTF; CDR3nt: TGTGCCACCGGTTCTTGGCAAACCACCTCTGGGGCCAACGTCCTGACTTTC
abundance: NA; v_gene: TRBV4-2; j_gene: TRBJ2-3; d_gene: TRBD2; CDR3aa: CASSREGVTDTQYF; CDR3nt: TGTGCCAGCAGCCGGGAGGGAGTGACAGATACGCAGTATTTT
abundance: many; v_gene: TRBV20-1; j_gene: TRBJ2-2; d_gene: NA; CDR3aa: CSAKRAGYTGELFF; CDR3nt: TGCAGTGCTAAGAGGGCGGGGTACACCGGGGAGCTGTTTTTT
abundance: many; v_gene: TRBV6-6; j_gene: TRBJ2-3; d_gene: TRBD2; CDR3aa: CASSYGPRGGGSTDTQYF; CDR3nt: TGTGCCAGCAGTTACGGCCCCCGGGGGGGAGGAAGCACAGATACGCAGTATTTT
abundance: many; v_gene: TRBV5-1; j_gene: TRBJ2-4; d_gene: NA; CDR3aa: CASSLERSEISPQYF; CDR3nt: TGCGCCAGCAGCTTGGAACGGTCCGAAATTTCACCCCAGTACTTC
abundance: many; v_gene: TRBV20-1; j_gene: TRBJ2-1; d_gene: TRBD2; CDR3aa: CSARTILAGDRNEQFF; CDR3nt: TGCAGTGCTAGAACTATACTAGCGGGAGATCGCAATGAGCAGTTCTTC
abundance: many; v_gene: TRBV7-8; j_gene: TRBJ1-3; d_gene: NA; CDR3aa: CASSLMRSGNTIYF; CDR3nt: TGTGCCAGCAGCTTAATGCGCTCTGGAAACACCATATATTTT
abundance: many; v_gene: TRBV4-2; j_gene: TRBJ1-4; d_gene: TRBD1; CDR3aa: CASSQAHGTGRLWVFF; CDR3nt: TGTGCCAGCAGCCAAGCGCACGGGACAGGGAGATTGTGGGTGTTTTTT
abundance: many; v_gene: TRBV5-1; j_gene: TRBJ2-7; d_gene: NA; CDR3aa: CASSLQTNNYEQYF; CDR3nt: TGCGCCAGCAGCCTGCAGACAAATAACTACGAGCAGTACTTC
abundance: NA; v_gene: TRBV12-1; j_gene: TRBJ2-1; d_gene: NA; CDR3aa: CASSSGSDYYNEQFF; CDR3nt: TGTGCCAGCAGCTCCGGCTCGGACTATTACAATGAGCAGTTCTTC
abundance: NA; v_gene: TRBV30; j_gene: TRBJ2-1; d_gene: TRBD2; CDR3aa: CAWSRTSGHYNEQFF; CDR3nt: TGTGCCTGGAGTAGGACTAGCGGGCACTACAATGAGCAGTTCTTC
abundance: many; v_gene: TRBV29-1; j_gene: TRBJ2-7; d_gene: TRBD1; CDR3aa: CSVARGRSEQYF; CDR3nt: TGCAGCGTTGCCAGGGGGCGCAGCGAGCAGTACTTC
abundance: many; v_gene: TRBV11-2; j_gene: TRBJ2-3; d_gene: NA; CDR3aa: CASSFSRGFSDTQYF; CDR3nt: TGTGCCAGCAGCTTTAGTCGGGGGTTCTCAGATACGCAGTATTTT